Listed here are 3 T cell receptor beta chains from one sample, sequenced in a study of T cells after yellow fever vaccination (dated by TCRdb to 2018 to 2020). What this sample's treatment or condition label stands for: live attenuated yellow fever vaccine strain. Libraries were made using 5' RACE. Sequencing was performed on an Illumina NovaSeq 6000. TCRdb's own reprocessing of the public reads used fastp at Q25 and MiXCR and kept productive beta chains. When rows share a CDR3 protein, they turn into one entry using the most common DNA and genes. In all, the sample holds around 320,000 distinct CDR3 sequences, and over 3.5% of those were seen once. The ten top clones hold roughly a fifth of the sample. The sequenced sample was PBMCs, obtained 15 days after the yellow fever booster vaccination. These receptors all come from a man between 18 and 35 years old who received the YFV17D yellow fever vaccine.

This clonotype was observed a few times. The genes are TRBV6-6 and TRBJ1-2, with D unclear. From germline, CDR1 is MNHNY and CDR2 SVGAGI (reference sequence). This CDR3 region has 16 residues. Trimming pared 0 bases from V and 4 bases from J, leaving 15 bases between. The CDR3 here is CASSYSILTVVYGYTF. DNA of the CDR3: TGTGCCAGCAGTTACTCGATACTGACGGTGGTCTATGGCTACACCTTC.

This clonotype was observed many times. The V call is TRBV29-1, the J call TRBJ2-3; D gene unclear. This CDR3 is 12 amino acids long. Germline V gene lookup returns CDR1 SQVTM and CDR2 ANQGSEA. V was clipped by 7 bases and J by 4 bases, with 12 bases between them. The CDR3 loop is CSARESADTQYF. As DNA, the CDR3 is TGCAGCGCTAGAGAGAGCGCAGATACGCAGTATTTT.

The chain couples TRBV5-4 to TRBJ1-6, with unresolved D. V gave up 4 bases and J gave up 14 bases, with 16 bases separating them. This CDR3 has 13 residues. Germline CDR1 and CDR2: SGHNT and YYREEE (reference sequence). CDR3 residues: CASSPTPLRALHF. The CDR3 nucleotides read TGTGCCAGCAGCCCGACACCATTGAGGGCCCTCCACTTT.